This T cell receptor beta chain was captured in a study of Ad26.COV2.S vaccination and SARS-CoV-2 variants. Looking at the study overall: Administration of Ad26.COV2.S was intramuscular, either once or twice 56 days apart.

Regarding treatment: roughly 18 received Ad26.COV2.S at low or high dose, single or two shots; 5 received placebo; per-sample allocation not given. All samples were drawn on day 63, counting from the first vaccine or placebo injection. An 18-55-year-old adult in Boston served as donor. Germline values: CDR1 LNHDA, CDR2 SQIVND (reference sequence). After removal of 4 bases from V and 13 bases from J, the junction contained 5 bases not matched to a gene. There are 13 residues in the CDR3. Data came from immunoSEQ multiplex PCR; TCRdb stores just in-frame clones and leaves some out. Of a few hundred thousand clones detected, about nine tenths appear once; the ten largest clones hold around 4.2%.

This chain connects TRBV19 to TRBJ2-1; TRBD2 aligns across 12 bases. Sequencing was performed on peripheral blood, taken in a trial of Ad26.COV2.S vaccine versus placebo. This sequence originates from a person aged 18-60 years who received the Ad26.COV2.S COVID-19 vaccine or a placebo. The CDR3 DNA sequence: TGTGCCAGTAGTAGAGGACTAGCGGGAACCCAGTTCTTC. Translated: CASSRGLAGTQFF.